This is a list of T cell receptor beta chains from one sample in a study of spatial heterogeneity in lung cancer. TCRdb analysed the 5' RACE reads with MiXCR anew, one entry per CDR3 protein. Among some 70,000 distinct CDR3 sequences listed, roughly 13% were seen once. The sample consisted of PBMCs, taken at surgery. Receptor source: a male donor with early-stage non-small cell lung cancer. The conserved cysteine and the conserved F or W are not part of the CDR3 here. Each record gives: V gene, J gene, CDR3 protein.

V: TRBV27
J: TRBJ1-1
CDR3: ASSAGAEAF

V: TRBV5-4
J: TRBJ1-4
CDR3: ASSQRTGDNEKLF

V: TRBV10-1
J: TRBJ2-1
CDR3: ASKAHGSYNEQF

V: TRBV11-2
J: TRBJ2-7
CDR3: ASSLFDRAYEQY

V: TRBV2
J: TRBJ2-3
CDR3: ASMRGQLTDTQY

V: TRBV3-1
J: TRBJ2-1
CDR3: ASSLLAEDNEQF

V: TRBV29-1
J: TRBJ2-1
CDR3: SFDGRTGVLNEQF

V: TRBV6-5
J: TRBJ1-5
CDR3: ASSLRRYNQPQH

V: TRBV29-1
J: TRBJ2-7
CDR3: SVVGQSRSYEQY

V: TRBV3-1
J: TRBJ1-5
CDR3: ASSQIDSQPQH

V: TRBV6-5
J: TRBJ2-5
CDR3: ASSYSPGQPETQY

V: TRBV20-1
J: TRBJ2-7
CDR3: SARFALGEQY

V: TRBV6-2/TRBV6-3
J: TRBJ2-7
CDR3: ASSQTEHVRDEQY

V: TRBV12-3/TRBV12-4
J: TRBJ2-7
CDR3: ASSSHAGTRSSYEQY

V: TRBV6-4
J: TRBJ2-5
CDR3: ASSLESGETQY

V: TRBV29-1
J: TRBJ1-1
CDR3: SVETGVNTEAF

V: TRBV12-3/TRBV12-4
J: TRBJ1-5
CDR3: ASRPPGQYQPQH

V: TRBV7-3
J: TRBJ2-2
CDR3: ASTKTGQGVPGELF